This T cell receptor beta chain comes out of a study of blood T cells in healthy people across ages. This CDR3 comprises 13 residues. Germline V gene lookup returns CDR1 LGHDT and CDR2 YNNKEL (reference sequence). The V end lost 1 base, the J end lost 3 bases, and 7 bases lay between the germline ends. It was approximately 10 milliliters of peripheral blood that were drawn from each donor. Per individual sample, total RNA of at least 5.5 micrograms was extracted. Using a J-beta primer mix together with a sample-barcoded 5' primer, a second PCR was run for 7 to 11 cycles. TCRdb itself ran the 5' RACE reads through MiXCR, one entry per CDR3 protein. The sample shows fewer than 1,000,000 distinct CDR3 sequences, around two fifths of them seen only once.

This sequence was found in a man aged 55 to 70 in good health. Material: blood. The chain combines TRBV3-1 with TRBJ2-7; unclear D gene. CDR3 sequence: CASSQGALYEQYF. The CDR3 DNA is TGTGCCAGCAGCCAAGGAGCTCTCTACGAGCAGTACTTC.